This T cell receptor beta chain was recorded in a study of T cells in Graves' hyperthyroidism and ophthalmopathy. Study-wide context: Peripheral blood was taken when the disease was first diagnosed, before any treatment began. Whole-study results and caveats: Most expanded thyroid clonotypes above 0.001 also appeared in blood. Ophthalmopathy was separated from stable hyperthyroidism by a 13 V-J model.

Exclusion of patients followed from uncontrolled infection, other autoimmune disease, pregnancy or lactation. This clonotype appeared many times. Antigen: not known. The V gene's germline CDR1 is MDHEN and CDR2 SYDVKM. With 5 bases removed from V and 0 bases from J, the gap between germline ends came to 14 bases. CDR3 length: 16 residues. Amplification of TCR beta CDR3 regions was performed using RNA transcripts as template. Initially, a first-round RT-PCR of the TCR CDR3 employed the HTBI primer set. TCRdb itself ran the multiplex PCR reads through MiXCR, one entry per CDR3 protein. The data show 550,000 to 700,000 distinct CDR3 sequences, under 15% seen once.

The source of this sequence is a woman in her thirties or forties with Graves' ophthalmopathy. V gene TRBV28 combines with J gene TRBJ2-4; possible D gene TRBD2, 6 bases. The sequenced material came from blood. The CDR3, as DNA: TGTGCCAGCAGTCCCCCTGTAGCGGCAGCCAAAAACATTCAGTACTTC. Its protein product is CASSPPVAAAKNIQYF.